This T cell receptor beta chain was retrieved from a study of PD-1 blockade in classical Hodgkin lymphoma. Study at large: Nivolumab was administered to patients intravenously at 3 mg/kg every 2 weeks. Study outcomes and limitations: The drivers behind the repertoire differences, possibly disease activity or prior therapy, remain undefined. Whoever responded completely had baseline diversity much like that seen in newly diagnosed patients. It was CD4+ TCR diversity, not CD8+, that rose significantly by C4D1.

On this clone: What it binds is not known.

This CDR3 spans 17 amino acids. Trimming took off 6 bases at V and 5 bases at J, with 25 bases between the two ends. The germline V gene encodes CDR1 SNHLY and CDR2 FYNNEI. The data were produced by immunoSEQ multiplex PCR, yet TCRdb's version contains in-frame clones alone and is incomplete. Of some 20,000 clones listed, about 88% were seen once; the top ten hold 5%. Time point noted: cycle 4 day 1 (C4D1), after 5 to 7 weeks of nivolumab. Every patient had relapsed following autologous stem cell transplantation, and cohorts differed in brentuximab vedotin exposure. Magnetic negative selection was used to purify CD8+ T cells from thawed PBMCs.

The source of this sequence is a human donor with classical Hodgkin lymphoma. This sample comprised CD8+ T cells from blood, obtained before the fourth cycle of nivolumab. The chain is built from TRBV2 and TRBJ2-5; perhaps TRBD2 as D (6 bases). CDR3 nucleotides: TGTGCCAGCAGCGAACGAACGCGACTAGTAGGGACGGAGACCCAGTACTTC. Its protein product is CASSERTRLVGTETQYF.